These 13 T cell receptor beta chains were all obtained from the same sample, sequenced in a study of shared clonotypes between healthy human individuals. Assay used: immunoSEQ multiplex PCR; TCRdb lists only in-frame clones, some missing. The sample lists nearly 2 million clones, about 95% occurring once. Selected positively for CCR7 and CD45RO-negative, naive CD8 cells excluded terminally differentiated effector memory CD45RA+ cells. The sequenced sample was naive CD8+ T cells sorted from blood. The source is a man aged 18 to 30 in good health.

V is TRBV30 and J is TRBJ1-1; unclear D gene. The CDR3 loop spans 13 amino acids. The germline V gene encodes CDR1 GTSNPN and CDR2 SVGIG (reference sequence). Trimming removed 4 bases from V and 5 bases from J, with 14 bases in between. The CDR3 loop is CAWISYGGTEAFF. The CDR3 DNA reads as TGTGCCTGGATTTCCTACGGCGGAACTGAAGCTTTCTTT.

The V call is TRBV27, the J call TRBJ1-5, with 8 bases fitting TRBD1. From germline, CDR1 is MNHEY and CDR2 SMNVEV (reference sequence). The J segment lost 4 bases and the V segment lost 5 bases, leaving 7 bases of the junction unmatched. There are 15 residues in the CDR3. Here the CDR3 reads CASSQGASGNQPQHF. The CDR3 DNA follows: TGTGCCAGCAGTCAGGGGGCGAGTGGTAATCAGCCCCAGCATTTT.

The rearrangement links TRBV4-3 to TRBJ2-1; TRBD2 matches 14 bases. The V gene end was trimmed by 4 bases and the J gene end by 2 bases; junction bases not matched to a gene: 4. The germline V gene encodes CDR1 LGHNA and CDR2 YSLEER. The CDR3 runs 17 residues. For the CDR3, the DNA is TGCGCCAGCAGCCTCGGACTAGCGGGAGGCGCCTACAATGAGCAGTTCTTC. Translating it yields CASSLGLAGGAYNEQFF.

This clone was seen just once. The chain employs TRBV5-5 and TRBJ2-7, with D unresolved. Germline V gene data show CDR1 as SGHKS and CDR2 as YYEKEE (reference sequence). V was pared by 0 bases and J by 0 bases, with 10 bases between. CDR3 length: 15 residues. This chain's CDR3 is CASSLEAHNSYEQYF. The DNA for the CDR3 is TGTGCCAGCAGCTTGGAAGCGCACAACTCCTACGAGCAGTACTTC. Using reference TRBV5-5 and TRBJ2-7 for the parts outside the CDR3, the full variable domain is DAGVTQSPTHLIKTRGQQVTLRCSPISGHKSVSWYQQVLGQGPQFIFQYYEKEERGRGNFPDRFSARQFPNYSSELNVNALLLGDSALYLCASSLEAHNSYEQYFGPGTRLTVT.

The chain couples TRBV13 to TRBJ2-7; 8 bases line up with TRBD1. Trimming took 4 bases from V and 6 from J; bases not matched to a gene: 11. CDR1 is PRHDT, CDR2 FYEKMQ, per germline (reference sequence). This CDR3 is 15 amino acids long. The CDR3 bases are TGTGCCAGCAGCTCCCAGGGGGCGCTGGGGGGCGAGCAGTACTTC. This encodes CASSSQGALGGEQYF.

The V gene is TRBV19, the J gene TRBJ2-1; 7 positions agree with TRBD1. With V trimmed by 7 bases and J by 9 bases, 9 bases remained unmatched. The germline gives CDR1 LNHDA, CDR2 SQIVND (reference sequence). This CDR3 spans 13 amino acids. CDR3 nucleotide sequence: TGTGCCAGTAAAATGAGGGGGCGCGCTGAGCAGTTCTTC. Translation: CASKMRGRAEQFF.

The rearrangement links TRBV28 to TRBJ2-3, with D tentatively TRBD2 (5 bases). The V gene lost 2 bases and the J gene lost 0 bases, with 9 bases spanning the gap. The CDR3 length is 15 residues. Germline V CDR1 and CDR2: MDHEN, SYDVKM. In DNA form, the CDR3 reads TGTGCCAGCAGTTTAGGGGAGCTTAGCACAGATACGCAGTATTTT. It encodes CASSLGELSTDTQYF.

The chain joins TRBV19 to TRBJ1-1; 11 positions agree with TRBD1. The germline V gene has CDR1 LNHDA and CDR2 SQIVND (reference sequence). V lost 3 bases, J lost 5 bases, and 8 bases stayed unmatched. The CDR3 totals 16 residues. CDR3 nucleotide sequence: TGTGCCAGTAGTATGGTTGGACAGGGGGCTTGGACTGAAGCTTTCTTT. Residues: CASSMVGQGAWTEAFF.

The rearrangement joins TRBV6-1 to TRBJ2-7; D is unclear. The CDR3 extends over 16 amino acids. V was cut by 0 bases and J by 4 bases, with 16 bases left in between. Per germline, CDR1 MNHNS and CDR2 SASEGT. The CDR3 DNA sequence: TGTGCCAGCAGTGAAGCAAGACACTCCCTCGGGTACGAGCAGTACTTC. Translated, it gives CASSEARHSLGYEQYF.

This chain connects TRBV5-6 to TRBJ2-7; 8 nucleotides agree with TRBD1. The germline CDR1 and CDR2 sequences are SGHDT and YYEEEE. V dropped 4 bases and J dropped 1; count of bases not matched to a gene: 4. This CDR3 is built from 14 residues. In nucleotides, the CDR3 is TGTGCCAGCAGCGGGGGACAGGTTTCCTACGAGCAGTACTTC. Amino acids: CASSGGQVSYEQYF. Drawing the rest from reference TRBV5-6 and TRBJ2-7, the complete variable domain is DAGVTQSPTHLIKTRGQQVTLRCSPKSGHDTVSWYQQALGQGPQFIFQYYEEEERQRGNFPDRFSGHQFPNYSSELNVNALLLGDSALYLCASSGGQVSYEQYFGPGTRLTVT.

The DNA for the CDR3 is TGTGCCTGGAAAATGGAAATTCAGGGTGGACGATTCGATCAGCCCCAGCATTTT. It specifies CAWKMEIQGGRFDQPQHF. The chain joins TRBV30 to TRBJ1-5; possibly TRBD1 for D (5 bases). The germline CDR1 and CDR2 sequences are GTSNPN and SVGIG (reference sequence). The CDR3 extends over 18 amino acids. Trimming stripped 4 bases from V and 5 bases from J, with 27 bases between.

The CDR3 is CASSQDHGGGRNTIYF. In DNA, the CDR3 is TGCGCCAGCAGCCAAGATCACGGGGGAGGGAGAAACACCATATATTTT. This chain uses TRBV4-1 with TRBJ1-3, with D possibly being TRBD1 (5 bases). The CDR3 runs to 16 residues. V lost 0 bases and J lost 5, with 14 bases in between. CDR1 and CDR2 from the germline V gene are MGHRA and YSYEKL.

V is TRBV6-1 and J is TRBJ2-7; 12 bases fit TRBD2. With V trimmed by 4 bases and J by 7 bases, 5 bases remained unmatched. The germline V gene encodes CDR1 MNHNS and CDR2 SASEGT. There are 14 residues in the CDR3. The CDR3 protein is CASSAGTSGWEQYF. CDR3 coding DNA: TGTGCCAGCAGTGCCGGGACTAGCGGGTGGGAGCAGTACTTC.